Listed below are T cell receptor beta chains from one sample, sequenced in a study of identifying expanded T cells in peripheral blood. The protocol was immunoSEQ multiplex PCR, while the TCRdb copy is restricted to in-frame clones and leaves out a portion. The sample contains approximately 100,000 clones, approximately 90% of which appear only once. What was sequenced was blood. Receptor source: a person aged 18-70 years in good health. The CDR3 runs from the conserved cysteine through the conserved F or W. Each record gives: J gene, D gene, V gene, clone size, CDR3 DNA, CDR3 protein. A D gene is named only where the DNA matches it firmly. Size values are once, few and many counts, or a class for expanded clones, and some rows have none.

TRBJ2-5	-	TRBV12-1	-	TGTGCCAGCAGCCCCGGGACTAGCGGGGGGGAGGACCCAAGGCAGACCCAGTACTTC	CASSPGTSGGEDPRQTQYF
TRBJ2-3	-	TRBV11-2	once	TGTGCCAGCAGCGGCCCTTTGCGGGGTGTGGATACGCAGTATTTT	CASSGPLRGVDTQYF
TRBJ2-1	TRBD1	TRBV19	-	TGTGCCAGTAAACCAGACAGGGGGAGCTACAATGAGCAGTTCTTC	CASKPDRGSYNEQFF
TRBJ2-1	TRBD2	TRBV5-4	-	TGTGCCAGCAGGGCCGGGACTAGCGGGGGCAATGAGCAGTTCTTC	CASRAGTSGGNEQFF
TRBJ2-7	-	TRBV4-3	-	TGCGCCAGCAGCCAAGATGCCAGGGTGTTCGAGCAGTACTTC	CASSQDARVFEQYF
TRBJ2-7	-	TRBV10-1	-	TGCGCCAGCAGTGAGTCCTACGAGCAGTACTTC	CASSESYEQYF
TRBJ2-7	-	TRBV29-1	-	TGCAGCGTTGGGGGGGCGGGCCTCTCCTACGAGCAGTACTTC	CSVGGAGLSYEQYF
TRBJ1-2	TRBD1	TRBV14	-	TGTGCCAGCAGCCGCAAATCCGGGACAGGCCCCTATGGCTACACCTTC	CASSRKSGTGPYGYTF
TRBJ2-1	-	TRBV27	-	TGTGCCAGCAGGGGGTTAGGACGCCATGAGCAGTTCTTC	CASRGLGRHEQFF
TRBJ2-1	-	TRBV7-8	-	TGTGCCAGCAGCTTAGCGCTGGGGGCGTCCTACAATGAGCAGTTCTTC	CASSLALGASYNEQFF
TRBJ1-2	TRBD1	TRBV7-8	-	TGTGCCAGCAGCTTCCAGGGGGGTAATGGCTACACCTTC	CASSFQGGNGYTF
TRBJ2-7	-	TRBV18	-	TGTGCCAGCTCACAGGGTGGGCAGGGCGAGCAGTACTTC	CASSQGGQGEQYF
TRBJ2-2	-	TRBV5-1	-	TGCGCCAGCAGCTTCCGGGACGGACCTACTAGGGAGCTGTTTTTT	CASSFRDGPTRELFF
TRBJ2-6	-	TRBV6-4	-	TGTGCCAGCAGTGTAAGTGACTCTGGGGCCAACGTCCTGACTTTC	CASSVSDSGANVLTF
TRBJ2-5	-	TRBV5-1	-	TGCGCCAGCAGCTTGGTCCATCAAGAGACCCAGTACTTC	CASSLVHQETQYF
TRBJ1-5	TRBD1	TRBV5-5	-	TGTGCCAGCAGCCTAACAGGGGGCAATAGCAATCAGCCCCAGCATTTT	CASSLTGGNSNQPQHF
TRBJ2-6	-	TRBV5-1	-	TGCGCCAGCAGCTCTGGCTCTGGGGCCAACGTCCTGACTTTC	CASSSGSGANVLTF
TRBJ1-3	-	TRBV6-5	-	TGTGCCAGCAGTTACGGCGGGGGCGCTGGAAACACCATATATTTT	CASSYGGGAGNTIYF
TRBJ1-3	-	TRBV6-5	few	TGTGCCAGCAGTTACTCTATAAGCTCTGGAAACACCATATATTTT	CASSYSISSGNTIYF
TRBJ1-1	-	TRBV4-1	-	TGCGCCAGCAGCCAATGGAGGAATGAGTTGGCTTTCTTT	CASSQWRNELAFF
TRBJ2-7	-	TRBV2	-	TGTGCCAGCAGTGAAGGGGTAGGGGACTACGAGCAGTACTTC	CASSEGVGDYEQYF
TRBJ2-7	TRBD1	TRBV5-6	-	TGTGCCAGCAGCCGGGGACAGGGTAGCGAGCAGTACTTC	CASSRGQGSEQYF
TRBJ1-1	TRBD1	TRBV7-9	-	TGTGCCAGCACCGTGGGACAGGGCAACACTGAAGCTTTCTTT	CASTVGQGNTEAFF
TRBJ2-5	-	TRBV9	-	TGTGCCAGCAGCCAAGTCCCTCAAGAGACCCAGTACTTC	CASSQVPQETQYF
TRBJ1-5	-	TRBV7-6	once	TGTGCCAGCAGCTCAGAGGTTGGGGTTCAGGATCAGCCCCAGCATTTT	CASSSEVGVQDQPQHF
TRBJ2-7	-	TRBV5-8	-	TGTGCCAGCGGGGGGGGCGCGCAGTACTTC	CASGGGAQYF
TRBJ2-3	TRBD2	TRBV28	-	TGTGCCAGCAGTCCACCCTCCCTACTAGCGGGGGATCACCCGGATACGCAGTATTTT	CASSPPSLLAGDHPDTQYF